The clone carrying this T cell receptor (beta chain) has a handful of counts. The antigen is unknown. This entry comes from a study of T cells in narcolepsy. About the research overall: Patients with NT1 or NT2 and healthy control donors were enrolled.

Findings of the study overall: Same-patient CSF and blood CD4+ T cell clonotypes included HCRT-specific and TRIB2-specific autoreactive ones.

Measured with immunoSEQ multiplex PCR; TCRdb has only the in-frame clones, and not every one. The repertoire holds 30,000 to 45,000 clones, with approximately 85% as singletons. J was trimmed by 9 bases and V by 3 bases; bases with no gene match: 5. CDR3 length equals 14 residues. The germline CDR1 and CDR2 sequences are ENHRY and SYGVKD. Sequenced: CD45RA- memory CD4+ T cells from PBMCs. The chain combines TRBV10-3 with TRBJ1-6, with 7 bases fitting TRBD1. The source is a human donor with narcolepsy. The CDR3, as DNA: TGTGCCATCAGTGACCCGACAGGGCCTTCACCCCTCCACTTT. This encodes CAISDPTGPSPLHF.